The rows below give T cell receptor beta chains drawn from one sample of a study of T cells after yellow fever vaccination. TCRdb fed the 5' RACE reads into MiXCR, producing one record per CDR3 protein. Counted here are hundreds of thousands of distinct CDR3 sequences, roughly 8.7% occurring once; the ten biggest clones make up about a sixth. Source: PBMCs, taken on the day of the first yellow fever vaccination. These receptors originate from a man aged 18 to 29 who received the YFV17D yellow fever vaccine. CDR3s include the opening cysteine and the closing phenylalanine or tryptophan. The D gene is left open where the match is weak. Only part of the rows carry a size: once, few, many, or a class if the clone is expanded.

size,V,D,J,DNA,CDR3
many,TRBV24-1,TRBD1,TRBJ2-1,TGTGCCACCCGCCTCACAGGGGGCACCTACAATGAGCAGTTCTTC,CATRLTGGTYNEQFF
NA,TRBV7-2,NA,TRBJ1-2,TGTGCCAGCAGCCCCGGACGGGTTAACTATGGCTACACCTTC,CASSPGRVNYGYTF
few,TRBV9,NA,TRBJ1-4,TGTGCCAGCAGCGTGAGGGCTGATAATGAAAAACTGTTTTTT,CASSVRADNEKLFF
NA,TRBV7-9,TRBD2,TRBJ2-5,TGTGCCAGCAGCTTCCCAGCGGGACGGGGAGAGACCCAGTACTTC,CASSFPAGRGETQYF
NA,TRBV7-2,NA,TRBJ2-6,TGTGCCAGCAGACCTTTTTTTAGGCCCAAAACCTCTGGGGCCAACGTCCCGACTTTC,CASRPFFRPKTSGANVPTF
NA,TRBV12-3/TRBV12-4,TRBD2,TRBJ2-3,TGTGCCAGCAGGTCGGGGGGGCCAGATACGCAGTATTTT,CASRSGGPDTQYF
NA,TRBV10-3,NA,TRBJ1-1,TGTGCCATCAGTGAGTCTTTGTACACTGAAGCTTTCTTT,CAISESLYTEAFF
few,TRBV28,NA,TRBJ1-6,TGTGCCAGCAGTTTAGCCTCACCCCTCCACTTT,CASSLASPLHF
few,TRBV5-1,NA,TRBJ1-5,TGCGCCAGCAGCTTGGATGCAGGGATGAATCAGCCCCAGCATTTT,CASSLDAGMNQPQHF
NA,TRBV10-2,TRBD1,TRBJ2-7,TGCGCCAGCGCCGGGACAGCCGTAACCGAGCAGTACTTC,CASAGTAVTEQYF
NA,TRBV7-6,NA,TRBJ1-1,TGTGCCAGCAGTTTAGTTCGGGGAGTGCCCGGATCCCCGAACACTGAAGCTTTCTTT,CASSLVRGVPGSPNTEAFF
NA,TRBV5-4,TRBD1,TRBJ2-1,TGTGCCAGCAGCCCTGGACAGGGGAAGGATGAGCAGTTCTTC,CASSPGQGKDEQFF
NA,TRBV15,NA,TRBJ2-3,TGTGCCACCAGCAGAGAAAGAGGGGGGGGGAAAGATACGCAGTATTTT,CATSRERGGGKDTQYF
NA,TRBV12-3/TRBV12-4,TRBD1,TRBJ2-3,TGTGCCAGCAGTCCAGGGGGACCCACAGATACGCAGTATTTT,CASSPGGPTDTQYF
NA,TRBV5-1,NA,TRBJ2-1,TGCGCCAGCAGCTTGGGGTCTGTCTACAATGAGCAGTTCTTC,CASSLGSVYNEQFF
NA,TRBV29-1,NA,TRBJ1-1,TGCAGCGTTGAAAGGCTGGAGATGAACACTGAAGCTTTCTTT,CSVERLEMNTEAFF
NA,TRBV20-1,NA,TRBJ2-3,TGCAGTGCGCAAAGAGGGGGGGCCGGCACAGATACGCAGTATTTT,CSAQRGGAGTDTQYF
NA,TRBV5-1,NA,TRBJ2-2,TGCGCCAGCAGCTTGGTTCCGGTGGGTAACACCGGGGAGCTGTTTTTT,CASSLVPVGNTGELFF
NA,TRBV29-1,NA,TRBJ2-3,TGCAGCGTTGCCAGGGCTAGCACAGATACGCAGTATTTT,CSVARASTDTQYF
many,TRBV7-9,NA,TRBJ1-2,TGTGCCAGCAGCTTTGGCAGGGATGGCTACACCTTC,CASSFGRDGYTF
NA,TRBV21-1,NA,TRBJ2-2,TGTGCCAGCAGCACAAGGACGGGAGGGCGTACCGGGGAGCTGTTTTTT,CASSTRTGGRTGELFF
NA,TRBV12-3/TRBV12-4,NA,TRBJ2-2,TGTGCCAGCAGCCCCGTATCGAACACCGGGGAGCTGTTTTTT,CASSPVSNTGELFF
NA,TRBV5-1,TRBD1,TRBJ2-1,TGCGCCAGCAGCCTACAGGGGGGTAGGTCCTACAATGAGCAGTTCTTC,CASSLQGGRSYNEQFF
NA,TRBV29-1,NA,TRBJ1-1,TGCAGCGTGGAACAGGGCGTTATGGGTGAAGCTTTCTTT,CSVEQGVMGEAFF
few,TRBV11-1,TRBD2,TRBJ2-2,TGTGCCAGCAGCTCGCGGACTAGCGGGGGGCCGAACACCGGGGAGCTGTTTTTT,CASSSRTSGGPNTGELFF
many,TRBV7-9,NA,TRBJ2-2,TGTGCCAGCAGCTTCCCCCAGGGGAAGTCCGGGGAGCTGTTTTTT,CASSFPQGKSGELFF
NA,TRBV6-1,NA,TRBJ2-6,TGTGCCAGCAGTGAAGTCCACCCCGCGGCTTCTGGGGCCAACGTCCTGACTTTC,CASSEVHPAASGANVLTF
few,TRBV5-5,TRBD1,TRBJ2-3,TGTGCCAGCAGCTTTCGACAGGGTCGGGATACGCAGTATTTT,CASSFRQGRDTQYF